The 12 T cell receptor beta chains reported below all come from one sample, sequenced in a study of T cells in women clearing cervical HPV infection. The protocol was immunoSEQ multiplex PCR, while the TCRdb copy is restricted to in-frame clones and leaves out a portion. The listing contains some 31,000 clones. Sequencing input: blood buffy coat. These receptors all come from a woman between 18 and 75 years old with a cervical HPV16 infection that either progressed to CIN3+ or cleared (not recorded which).

A note on this clone: The CDR3 goes on 3 residues after the read ends, and that part is filled in from the germline J gene. The chain recombines TRBV18 with TRBJ1-2; 7 bases fit TRBD1. The germline V gene has CDR1 KGHSH and CDR2 LQKENI. The CDR3 totals 14 residues. This CDR3 is CASSPQGQVYDYTF. The DNA read from the CDR3 is TGTGCCAGCTCACCACAAGGACAGGTATACGAC. Filled out from reference TRBV18 and TRBJ1-2, the complete variable domain reads NAGVMQNPRHLVRRRGQEARLRCSPMKGHSHVYWYRQLPEEGLKFMVYLQKENIIDESGMPKERFSAEFPKEGPSILRIQQVVRGDSAAYFCASSPQGQVYDYTFGSGTRLTVV.

Notes on this clone: Coverage ceases 3 residues before the CDR3 finishes, and the germline J gene fills in the end. This chain uses TRBV18 with TRBJ1-1, with D maybe TRBD1 (6 bases). The CDR3 spans 16 residues. Per germline, CDR1 KGHSH and CDR2 LQKENI. With 10 bases removed from V and 1 base from J, the gap between germline ends came to 22 bases. The CDR3 bases that were read are TGTGCCACCAACCCGCAAGGAGGGACAAAGAACACTGAA. Its translation is CATNPQGGTKNTE. The full CDR3 reads CATNPQGGTKNTEAFF.

About this clone itself: The read falls 3 residues short of the CDR3 end, and the missing part is taken from the germline J gene. The gene calls are TRBV5-1 and TRBJ2-1; 7 nucleotides line up with TRBD2. This CDR3 contains 15 residues. V shed 3 bases and J 0 bases; nucleotides not matched to a gene: 3. Germline-derived CDR1 and CDR2 are SGHRS and YFSETQ. The CDR3 sequence is CASSSSGSSYNEQFF. The covered CDR3 bases are TGCGCCAGCAGCTCTAGCGGAAGCTCCTACAATGAG. Full variable domain (remainder filled in from reference TRBV5-1 and TRBJ2-1): KAGVTQTPRYLIKTRGQQVTLSCSPISGHRSVSWYQQTPGQGLQFLFEYFSETQRNKGNFPGRFSGRQFSNSRSEMNVSTLELGDSALYLCASSSSGSSYNEQFFGPGTRLTVL.

As to this clone: The CDR3 end falls 3 residues outside the read, so it is completed with the germline J gene. This chain connects TRBV7-7 to TRBJ2-7; 12 bases line up with TRBD2. V shed 3 bases, J shed 1 base, and the junction held 7 bases outside the gene matches. Germline V gene data show CDR1 as SSHAT and CDR2 as FNYEAQ (reference sequence). CDR3 length: 17 residues. The CDR3 loop reads CASSFTLTSGGSYEQYF. The CDR3 DNA, read in part, is TGTGCCAGCAGCTTCACGCTGACTAGCGGGGGTTCCTACGAG.

Turning to this clone: From the germline J gene comes the end of the CDR3, since the read stops 3 residues before it. The chain couples TRBV9 to TRBJ2-5, with D possibly matching TRBD2 (5 bases). V was cut by 3 bases and J by 4 bases, with 16 bases left in between. Germline CDR1 and CDR2: SGDLS and YYNGEE. The CDR3 length is 15 residues. The CDR3 bases that were read are TGTGCCAGCAGCGCGACCGGACTGGCGGGAGAGACC. This codes for CASSATGLAGET. The full CDR3 reads CASSATGLAGETQYF. Full variable domain (remainder filled in from reference TRBV9 and TRBJ2-5): DSGVTQTPKHLITATGQRVTLRCSPRSGDLSVYWYQQSLDQGLQFLIQYYNGEERAKGNILERFSAQQFPDLHSELNLSSLELGDSALYFCASSATGLAGETQYFGPGTRLLVL.

On this clone itself: The read stops 3 residues short of the end of the CDR3; the missing end is completed from the germline J gene. The rearrangement joins TRBV7-9 to TRBJ1-2, with D possibly being TRBD1 (5 bases). Germline assignment: CDR1 SEHNR and CDR2 FQNEAQ (reference sequence). The CDR3 spans 12 residues. This CDR3 reads CASSLEGYDYTF. CDR3 DNA (partial): TGTGCCAGCAGCTTGGAGGGGTACGAC.

Worth noting for this clone: From the germline J gene comes the end of the CDR3, since the read stops 3 residues before it. The chain links TRBV7-9 to TRBJ1-3; TRBD1 agrees at 8 bases. The V gene end was trimmed by 1 base and the J gene end by 7 bases; junction bases not matched to a gene: 6. Per the germline V gene, CDR1 is SEHNR and CDR2 is FQNEAQ (reference sequence). The CDR3 has 15 residues. The sequenced part of the CDR3 DNA is TGTGCCAGCAGCTTAGAGGGCAGGGGGCTTAACACC. It translates to CASSLEGRGLNT. The entire CDR3 reads CASSLEGRGLNTIYF. Using reference TRBV7-9 and TRBJ1-3 for the parts outside the CDR3, the full variable domain is DTGVSQNPRHKITKRGQNVTFRCDPISEHNRLYWYRQTLGQGPEFLTYFQNEAQLEKSRLLSDRFSAERPKGSFSTLEIQRTEQGDSAMYLCASSLEGRGLNTIYFGEGSWLTVV.

With respect to this clone: Coverage ceases 3 residues before the CDR3 finishes, and the germline J gene fills in the end. This chain links TRBV6-4 with TRBJ2-2; D is undetermined. This CDR3 comprises 14 residues. Germline loops: CDR1 MRHNA, CDR2 SNTAGT. Trimming left V 4 bases short and J 7 bases short, with 13 bases between. The covered CDR3 bases are TGTGCCAGCAGTGCGAAACAGATGAACGGGGAG. It is translated as CASSAKQMNGE. The whole CDR3 protein reads CASSAKQMNGELFF.

For this clone: The CDR3 end falls 3 residues outside the read, so it is completed with the germline J gene. The rearrangement joins TRBV5-1 to TRBJ1-1, with D perhaps matching TRBD1 (6 bases). The CDR3 sequence is 14 residues long. Germline assignment: CDR1 SGHRS and CDR2 YFSETQ. The V and J ends lost 4 bases and 2 bases respectively, with 12 bases between them. Partial CDR3 DNA: TGCGCCAGCAGCCAACAGGGAATTAACACTGAA. Its protein is CASSQQGINTE. The complete CDR3 sequence is CASSQQGINTEAFF. The entire variable domain, with the rest obtained from reference TRBV5-1 and TRBJ1-1, is as follows: KAGVTQTPRYLIKTRGQQVTLSCSPISGHRSVSWYQQTPGQGLQFLFEYFSETQRNKGNFPGRFSGRQFSNSRSEMNVSTLELGDSALYLCASSQQGINTEAFFGQGTRLTVV.

In regard to this clone: The read terminates 3 residues ahead of where the CDR3 ends, so the germline J gene completes it. The V and J genes are TRBV7-6 and TRBJ2-7; 10 bases match TRBD1. This CDR3 region has 15 residues. Looked up from germline, CDR1 is SGHVS and CDR2 is FNYEAQ. J lost 3 bases, V lost 0 bases, and 2 bases had no gene match. CDR3 DNA, as far as it was read: TGTGCCAGCAGCTTAGCGGGGACAGGGGTCTACGAG. Residues: CASSLAGTGVYE. The whole CDR3 is CASSLAGTGVYEQYF.

Details on this clone: The read gets to within 3 residues of the CDR3 end, and the germline J gene fills in the rest. The chain carries TRBV11-2 and TRBJ1-1, with D perhaps TRBD1 (6 bases). The CDR3 runs 13 residues. Germline lookup yields CDR1 SGHAT and CDR2 FQNNGV. V was clipped by 8 bases and J by 2 bases, with 12 bases between them. This chain's CDR3 is CASGQQGNTEAFF. CDR3 DNA (partial): TGTGCCAGCGGACAACAGGGTAACACTGAA.

Regarding this clone: The CDR3 end is not reached by the read, which stops 3 residues before it; the germline J gene fills it in. The V call is TRBV5-1, the J call TRBJ2-1; a possible D gene is TRBD1 (5 bases). The germline gives CDR1 SGHRS, CDR2 YFSETQ. CDR3 size: 15 residues. V was shortened by 4 bases and J by 4 bases, with 15 bases between the two germline ends. The sequenced part of the CDR3 DNA is TGCGCCAGCAGCCACGACAGCTTCAGGTACAATGAG. Translation: CASSHDSFRYNE. The full CDR3 is CASSHDSFRYNEQFF.